This T cell receptor beta chain was recovered during a study of monozygotic twins with inflammatory bowel disease. Study results and limitations: It was in IBD patients that TCRbeta diversity (inverse Simpson) was lower than in healthy co-twins.

The CDR3 is 12 residues long. CDR1 and CDR2 (germline): PRHDT, FYEKMQ (reference sequence). cDNA was made in eight separate reactions per sample. The unique tags termed UMIs, each holding a 6-nucleotide sample barcode, were added by means of template switching. TCRdb reprocessed the 5' RACE reads and stores each CDR3 protein as one record, lacking DNA. This listing includes about 160,000 distinct CDR3 sequences. Turning to this clonotype: Its antigen is undetermined.

Sequencing input: blood. V usage is TRBV13 and J usage is TRBJ1-4. The receptor's source is a human donor with ulcerative colitis or Crohn's disease, or a healthy co-twin of an affected twin (not recorded which). Here the CDR3 reads CASSLGNGKLFF.